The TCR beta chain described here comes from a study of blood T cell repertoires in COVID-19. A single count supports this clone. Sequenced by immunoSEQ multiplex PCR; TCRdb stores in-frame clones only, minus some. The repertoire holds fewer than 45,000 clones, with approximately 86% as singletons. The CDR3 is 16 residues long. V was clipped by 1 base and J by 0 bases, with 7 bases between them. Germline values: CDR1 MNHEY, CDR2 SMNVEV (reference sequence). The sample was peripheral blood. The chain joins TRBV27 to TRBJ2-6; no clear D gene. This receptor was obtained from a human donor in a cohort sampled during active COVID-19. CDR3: CASSLYDSSGANVLTF. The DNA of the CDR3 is TGTGCCAGCAGTTTATACGATAGCTCTGGGGCCAACGTCCTGACTTTC. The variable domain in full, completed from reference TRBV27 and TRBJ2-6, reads EAQVTQNPRYLITVTGKKLTVTCSQNMNHEYMSWYRQDPGLGLRQIYYSMNVEVTDKGDVPEGYKVSRKEKRNFPLILESPSPNQTSLYFCASSLYDSSGANVLTFGAGSRLTVL.